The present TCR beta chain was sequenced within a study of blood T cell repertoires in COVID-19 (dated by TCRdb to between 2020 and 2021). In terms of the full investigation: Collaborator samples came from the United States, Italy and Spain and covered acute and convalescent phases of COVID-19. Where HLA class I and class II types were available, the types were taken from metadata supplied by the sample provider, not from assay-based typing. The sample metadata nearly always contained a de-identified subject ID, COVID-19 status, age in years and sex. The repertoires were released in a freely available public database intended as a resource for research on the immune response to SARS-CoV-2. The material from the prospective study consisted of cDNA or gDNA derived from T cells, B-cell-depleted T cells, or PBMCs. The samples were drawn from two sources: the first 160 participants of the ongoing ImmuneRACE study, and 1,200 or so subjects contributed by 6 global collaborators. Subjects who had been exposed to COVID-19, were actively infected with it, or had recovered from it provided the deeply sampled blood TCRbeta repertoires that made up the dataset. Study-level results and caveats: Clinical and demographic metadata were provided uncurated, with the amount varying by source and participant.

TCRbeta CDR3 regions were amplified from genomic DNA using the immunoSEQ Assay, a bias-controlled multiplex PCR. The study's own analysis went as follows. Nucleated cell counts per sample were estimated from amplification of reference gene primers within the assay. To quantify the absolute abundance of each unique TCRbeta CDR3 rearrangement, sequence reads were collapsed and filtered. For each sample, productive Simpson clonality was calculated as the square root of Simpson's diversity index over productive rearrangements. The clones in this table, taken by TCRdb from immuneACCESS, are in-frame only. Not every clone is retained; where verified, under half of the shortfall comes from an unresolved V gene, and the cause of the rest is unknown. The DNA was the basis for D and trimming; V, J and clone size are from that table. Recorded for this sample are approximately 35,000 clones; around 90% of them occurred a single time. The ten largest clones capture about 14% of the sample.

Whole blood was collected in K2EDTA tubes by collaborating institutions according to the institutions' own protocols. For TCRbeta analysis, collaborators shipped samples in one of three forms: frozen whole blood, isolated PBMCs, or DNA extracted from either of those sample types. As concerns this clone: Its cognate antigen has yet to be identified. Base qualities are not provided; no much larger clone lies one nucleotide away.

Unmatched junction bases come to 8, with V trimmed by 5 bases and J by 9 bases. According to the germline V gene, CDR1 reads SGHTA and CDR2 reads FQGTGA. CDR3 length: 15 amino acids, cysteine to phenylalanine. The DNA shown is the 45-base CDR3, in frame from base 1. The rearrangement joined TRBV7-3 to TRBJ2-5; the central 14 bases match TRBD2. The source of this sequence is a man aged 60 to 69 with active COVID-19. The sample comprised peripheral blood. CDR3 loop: CASSPGLAGGGPQYF. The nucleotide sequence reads TGTGCCAGCAGCCCCGGACTAGCGGGAGGCGGGCCCCAGTACTTC.